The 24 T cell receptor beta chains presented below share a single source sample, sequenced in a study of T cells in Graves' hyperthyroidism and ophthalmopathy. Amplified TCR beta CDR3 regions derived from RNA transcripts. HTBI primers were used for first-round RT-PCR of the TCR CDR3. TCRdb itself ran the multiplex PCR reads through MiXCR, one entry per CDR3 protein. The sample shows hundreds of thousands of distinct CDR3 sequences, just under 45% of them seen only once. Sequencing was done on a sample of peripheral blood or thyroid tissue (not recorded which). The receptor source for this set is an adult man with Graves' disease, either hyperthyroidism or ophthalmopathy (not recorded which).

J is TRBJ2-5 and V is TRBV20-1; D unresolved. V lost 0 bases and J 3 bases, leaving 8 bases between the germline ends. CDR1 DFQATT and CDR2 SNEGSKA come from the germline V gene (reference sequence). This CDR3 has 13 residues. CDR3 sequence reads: CSARDYRKETQYF. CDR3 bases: TGCAGTGCTAGAGATTACAGAAAAGAGACCCAGTACTTC.

CDR3 sequence: CSARVAGGLTGELFF. The DNA for the CDR3 is TGCAGTGCTAGAGTAGCGGGGGGTCTGACCGGGGAGCTGTTTTTT. The chain joins TRBV20-1 to TRBJ2-2; 10 bases align to TRBD2. The CDR3 spans 15 residues. Germline trimming cut 1 base from V and 5 bases from J; bases unmatched to any gene: 4. Germline assignment: CDR1 DFQATT and CDR2 SNEGSKA (reference sequence).

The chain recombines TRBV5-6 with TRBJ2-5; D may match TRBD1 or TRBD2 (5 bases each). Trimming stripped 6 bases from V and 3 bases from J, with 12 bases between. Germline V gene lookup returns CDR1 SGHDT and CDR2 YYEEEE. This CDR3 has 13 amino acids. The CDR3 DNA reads TGTGCCAGCATACGGGGCGGAGAAGAGACCCAGTACTTC. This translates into CASIRGGEETQYF.

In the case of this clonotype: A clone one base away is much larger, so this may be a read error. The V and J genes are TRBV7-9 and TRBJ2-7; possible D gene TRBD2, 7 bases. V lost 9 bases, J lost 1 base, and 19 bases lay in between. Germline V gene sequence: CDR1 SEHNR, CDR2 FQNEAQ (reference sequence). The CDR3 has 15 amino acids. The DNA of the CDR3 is TGTGCCAGTAGCCCTTCACAGGGAGGGTCCTACGAGCAGTACTTC. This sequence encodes CASSPSQGGSYEQYF.

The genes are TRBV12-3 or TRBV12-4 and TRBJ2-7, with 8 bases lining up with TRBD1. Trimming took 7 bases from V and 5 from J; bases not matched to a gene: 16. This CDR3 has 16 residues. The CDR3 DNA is TGTGCCAGCATCTCTTATCTTGGACAGGGAGCGCACGAGCAGTACTTC. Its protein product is CASISYLGQGAHEQYF.

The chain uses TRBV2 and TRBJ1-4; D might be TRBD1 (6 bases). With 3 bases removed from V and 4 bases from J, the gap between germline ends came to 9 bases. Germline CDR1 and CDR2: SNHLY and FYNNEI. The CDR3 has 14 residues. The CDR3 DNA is TGTGCCAGCAGTGAGGACAGATTTAATGAAAAACTGTTTTTT. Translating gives CASSEDRFNEKLFF. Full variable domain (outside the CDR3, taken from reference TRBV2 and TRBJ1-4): EPEVTQTPSHQVTQMGQEVILRCVPISNHLYFYWYRQILGQKVEFLVSFYNNEISEKSEIFDDQFSVERPDGSNFTLKIRSTKLEDSAMYFCASSEDRFNEKLFFGSGTQLSVL.

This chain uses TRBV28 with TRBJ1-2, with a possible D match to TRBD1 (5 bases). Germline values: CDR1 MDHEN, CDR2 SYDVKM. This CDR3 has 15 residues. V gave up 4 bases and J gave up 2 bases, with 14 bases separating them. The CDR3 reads CASSSHGAVNYGYTF. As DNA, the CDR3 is TGTGCCAGCAGTTCCCACGGGGCGGTGAACTATGGCTACACCTTC.

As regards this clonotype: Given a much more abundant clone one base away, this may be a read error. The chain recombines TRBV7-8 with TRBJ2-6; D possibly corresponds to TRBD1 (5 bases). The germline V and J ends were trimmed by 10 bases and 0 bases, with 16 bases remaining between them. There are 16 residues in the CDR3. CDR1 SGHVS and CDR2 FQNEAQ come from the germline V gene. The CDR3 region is CANTSRQSSGANVLTF. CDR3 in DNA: TGTGCCAACACCTCGAGACAGAGCTCTGGGGCCAACGTCCTGACTTTC.

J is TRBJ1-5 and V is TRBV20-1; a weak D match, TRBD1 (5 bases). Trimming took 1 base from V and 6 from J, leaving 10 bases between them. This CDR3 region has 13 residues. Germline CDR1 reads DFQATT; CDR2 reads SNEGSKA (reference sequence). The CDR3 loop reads CSARGAGFQPQHF. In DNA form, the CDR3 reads TGCAGTGCTAGAGGGGCAGGGTTTCAGCCCCAGCATTTT.

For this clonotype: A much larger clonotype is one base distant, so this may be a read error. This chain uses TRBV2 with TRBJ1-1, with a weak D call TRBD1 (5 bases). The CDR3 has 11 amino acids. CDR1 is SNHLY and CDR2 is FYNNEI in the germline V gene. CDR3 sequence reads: CAISPQGEAFF. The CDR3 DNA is TGTGCCATCAGTCCTCAGGGTGAAGCTTTCTTT.

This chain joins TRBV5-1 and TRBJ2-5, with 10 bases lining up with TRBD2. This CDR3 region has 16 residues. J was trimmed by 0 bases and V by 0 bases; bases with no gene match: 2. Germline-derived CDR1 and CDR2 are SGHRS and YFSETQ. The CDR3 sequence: CASSLAGTSDQETQYF. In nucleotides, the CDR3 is TGCGCCAGCAGCTTGGCCGGGACTAGCGACCAAGAGACCCAGTACTTC.

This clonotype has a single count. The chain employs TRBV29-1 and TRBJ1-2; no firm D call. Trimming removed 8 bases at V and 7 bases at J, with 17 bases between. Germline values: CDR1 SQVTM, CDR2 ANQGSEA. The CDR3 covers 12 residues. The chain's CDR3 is CSREGIVGGYTF. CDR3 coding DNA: TGCAGCAGAGAGGGAATAGTGGGTGGCTACACCTTC.

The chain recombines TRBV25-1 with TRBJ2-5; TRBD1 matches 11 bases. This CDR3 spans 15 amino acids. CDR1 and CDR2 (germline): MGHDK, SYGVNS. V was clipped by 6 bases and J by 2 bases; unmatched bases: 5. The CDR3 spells CASSVGQGAQETQYF. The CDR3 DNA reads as TGTGCCAGCAGCGTAGGACAGGGGGCGCAAGAGACCCAGTACTTC.

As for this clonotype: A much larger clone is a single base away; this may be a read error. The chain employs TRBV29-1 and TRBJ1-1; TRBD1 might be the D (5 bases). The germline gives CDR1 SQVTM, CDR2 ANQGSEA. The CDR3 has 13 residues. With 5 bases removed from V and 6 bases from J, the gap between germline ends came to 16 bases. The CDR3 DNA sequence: TGCAGCGTTTCCCACCAGGGTCTCGCTGAAGCTTTCTTT. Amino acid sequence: CSVSHQGLAEAFF. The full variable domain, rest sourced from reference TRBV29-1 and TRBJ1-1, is SAVISQKPSRDICQRGTSLTIQCQVDSQVTMMFWYRQQPGQSLTLIATANQGSEATYESGFVIDKFPISRPNLTFSTLTVSNMSPEDSSIYLCSVSHQGLAEAFFGQGTRLTVV.

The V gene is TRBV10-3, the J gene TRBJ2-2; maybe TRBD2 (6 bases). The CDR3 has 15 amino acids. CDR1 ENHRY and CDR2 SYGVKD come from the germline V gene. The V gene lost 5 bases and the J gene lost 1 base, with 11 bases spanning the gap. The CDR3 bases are TGTGCCATCAGTTCGGGACTCCTGAACACCGGGGAGCTGTTTTTT. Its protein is CAISSGLLNTGELFF.

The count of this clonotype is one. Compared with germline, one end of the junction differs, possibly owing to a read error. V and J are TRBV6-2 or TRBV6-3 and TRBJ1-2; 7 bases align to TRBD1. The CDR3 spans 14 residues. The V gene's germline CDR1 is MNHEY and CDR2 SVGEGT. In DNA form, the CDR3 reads TGCGCCAGCAGGGGGAGGGGGAGCAACTATGGCTACACCTTC. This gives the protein CASRGRGSNYGYTF.

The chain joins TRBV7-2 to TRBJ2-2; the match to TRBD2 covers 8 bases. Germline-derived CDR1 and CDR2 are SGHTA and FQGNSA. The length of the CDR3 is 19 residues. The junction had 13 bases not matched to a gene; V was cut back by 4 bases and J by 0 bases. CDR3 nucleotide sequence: TGTGCCAGCAGCTGGCGCCCCGCGGGCGGGGGGCCGAACACCGGGGAGCTGTTTTTT. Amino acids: CASSWRPAGGGPNTGELFF.

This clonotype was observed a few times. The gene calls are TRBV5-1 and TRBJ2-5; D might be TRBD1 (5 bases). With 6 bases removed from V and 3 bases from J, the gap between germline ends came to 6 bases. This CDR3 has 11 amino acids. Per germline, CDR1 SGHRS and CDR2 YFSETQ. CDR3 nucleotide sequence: TGCGCCAGCATAGGGGAAGAGACCCAGTACTTC. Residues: CASIGEETQYF.

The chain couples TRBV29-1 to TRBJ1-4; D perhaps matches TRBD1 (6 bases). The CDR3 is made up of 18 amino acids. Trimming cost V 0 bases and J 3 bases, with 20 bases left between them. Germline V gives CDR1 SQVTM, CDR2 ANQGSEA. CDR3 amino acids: CSVEDPFEGGGSNEKLFF. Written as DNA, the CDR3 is TGCAGCGTTGAAGACCCATTTGAGGGAGGGGGTTCTAATGAAAAACTGTTTTTT. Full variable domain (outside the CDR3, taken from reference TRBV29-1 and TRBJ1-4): SAVISQKPSRDICQRGTSLTIQCQVDSQVTMMFWYRQQPGQSLTLIATANQGSEATYESGFVIDKFPISRPNLTFSTLTVSNMSPEDSSIYLCSVEDPFEGGGSNEKLFFGSGTQLSVL.

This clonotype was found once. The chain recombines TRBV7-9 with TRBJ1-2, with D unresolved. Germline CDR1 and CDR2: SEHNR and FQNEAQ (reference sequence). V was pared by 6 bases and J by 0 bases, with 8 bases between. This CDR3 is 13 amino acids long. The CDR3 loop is CASSRVANYGYTF. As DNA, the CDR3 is TGTGCCAGCAGTAGAGTAGCTAACTATGGCTACACCTTC. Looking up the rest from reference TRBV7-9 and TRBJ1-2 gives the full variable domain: DTGVSQNPRHKITKRGQNVTFRCDPISEHNRLYWYRQTLGQGPEFLTYFQNEAQLEKSRLLSDRFSAERPKGSFSTLEIQRTEQGDSAMYLCASSRVANYGYTFGSGTRLTVV.

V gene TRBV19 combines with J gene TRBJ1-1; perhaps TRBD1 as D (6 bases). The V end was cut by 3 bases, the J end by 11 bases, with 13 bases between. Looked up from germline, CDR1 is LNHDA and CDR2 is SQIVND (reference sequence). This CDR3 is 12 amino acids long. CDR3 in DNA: TGTGCCAGTAGTATGAAAGGGGGTAAGGCTTTCTTT. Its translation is CASSMKGGKAFF.

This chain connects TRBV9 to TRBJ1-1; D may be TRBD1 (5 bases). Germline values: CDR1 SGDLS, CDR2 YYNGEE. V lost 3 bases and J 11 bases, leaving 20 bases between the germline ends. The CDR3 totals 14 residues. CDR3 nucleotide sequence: TGTGCCAGCAGCGGGGGACTAGCCGGGTGGGACGCTTTCTTT. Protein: CASSGGLAGWDAFF.

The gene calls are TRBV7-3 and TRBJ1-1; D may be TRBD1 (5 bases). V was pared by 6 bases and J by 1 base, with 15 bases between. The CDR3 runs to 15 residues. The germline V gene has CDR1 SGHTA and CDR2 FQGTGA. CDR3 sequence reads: CASSRGVLTNTEAFF. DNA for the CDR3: TGTGCCAGCAGTAGGGGAGTACTGACGAACACTGAAGCTTTCTTT.

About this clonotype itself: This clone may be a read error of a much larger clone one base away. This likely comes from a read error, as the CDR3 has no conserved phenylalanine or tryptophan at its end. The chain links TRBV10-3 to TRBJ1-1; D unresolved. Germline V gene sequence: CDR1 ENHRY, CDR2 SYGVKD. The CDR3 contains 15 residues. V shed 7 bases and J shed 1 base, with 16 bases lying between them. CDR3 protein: CAITDSGAANTEAFL. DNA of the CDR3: TGTGCCATCACTGACTCAGGAGCGGCGAACACTGAAGCTTTCCTT.